Below are 14 T cell receptor beta chains sequenced from a single sample in a study of blood T cell repertoires in COVID-19. TCRdb's copy holds only in-frame clones and misses some; the assay was immunoSEQ multiplex PCR. The sample contains 150,000 to 200,000 clones, 82% of which appear only once. Sequenced: PBMCs or T cells enriched from blood (not recorded which). The receptors were sampled from a man between 40 and 49 years old who had recovered from COVID-19.

The chain couples TRBV5-1 to TRBJ2-7, with 9 bases fitting TRBD2. Trimming took 2 bases from V and 4 from J; bases not matched to a gene: 4. The CDR3 covers 14 residues. The V gene's germline CDR1 is SGHRS and CDR2 YFSETQ. CDR3 residues: CASSFGTSSYEQYV. The CDR3 region has the DNA TGCGCCAGCAGCTTCGGGACTAGCTCTTACGAGCAGTACGTC.

The chain links TRBV7-9 to TRBJ2-5, with TRBD1 matching over 10 bases. Trimming cost V 4 bases and J 2 bases; bases outside gene matches: 4. Germline V gives CDR1 SEHNR, CDR2 FQNEAQ (reference sequence). The CDR3 extends over 15 amino acids. DNA for the CDR3: TGTGCCAGCAGCTACCCGGACAGGGGGCAAGAGACCCAGTACTTC. Its protein product is CASSYPDRGQETQYF.

This clone showed up just a few times. The chain carries TRBV18 and TRBJ2-7; TRBD1 matches 7 bases. The CDR3 totals 14 residues. Germline V CDR1 and CDR2: KGHSH, LQKENI. V was clipped by 4 bases and J by 4 bases; unmatched bases: 7. The CDR3 sequence: CASSLLGTAYEQYV. Here the CDR3 DNA reads TGTGCCAGCTCACTACTCGGGACAGCGTACGAGCAGTACGTC.

The CDR3 loop reads CAWSPQGNTIYF. The CDR3 DNA sequence: TGTGCCTGGAGCCCACAGGGAAACACCATATATTTT. The V call is TRBV30, the J call TRBJ1-3; D not certain. Trimming removed 3 bases from V and 4 bases from J, with 7 bases in between. The CDR3 sequence is 12 residues long. Germline V gene data show CDR1 as GTSNPN and CDR2 as SVGIG (reference sequence).

This clone is a singleton in its sample. The chain is built from TRBV5-4 and TRBJ1-2; 7 nucleotides match TRBD1. The trim removed 4 bases at V and 3 bases at J, leaving 6 bases unmatched. The germline CDR1 and CDR2 sequences are SGHNT and YYREEE (reference sequence). This CDR3 comprises 14 residues. CDR3 in DNA: TGTGCCAGCAGCCAGAACAGGGGCGACTATGGCTACACCTTC. Amino acids: CASSQNRGDYGYTF.

The V and J genes are TRBV6-2 or TRBV6-3 and TRBJ2-7; 11 bases fit TRBD1. The V segment lost 0 bases and the J segment 3 bases; nucleotides outside the gene matches: 1. The CDR3 extends over 15 amino acids. In germline, CDR1 is MNHEY, CDR2 SVGEGT. The DNA for the CDR3 is TGTGCCAGCAGTTACTCCGGGACAGGGGGCTACGAGCAGTACTTC. As protein: CASSYSGTGGYEQYF.

DNA of the CDR3: TGTGCCAGCAGTTCACTAGGGAGACACGAGCAGTACGTC. Translation gives CASSSLGRHEQYV. The chain employs TRBV6-6 and TRBJ2-7, with a weak D call TRBD2 (5 bases). The CDR3 totals 13 residues. V shed 4 bases and J shed 5 bases, with 12 bases lying between them. CDR1 and CDR2 (germline): MNHNY, SVGAGI (reference sequence).

This clone was seen more than once but under ten times. This chain joins TRBV7-9 and TRBJ2-1; 9 positions match TRBD2. The CDR3 covers 16 residues. V lost 4 bases, J lost 3 bases, and 7 bases stayed unmatched. Germline V lookup: CDR1 SEHNR, CDR2 FQNEAQ (reference sequence). The CDR3 DNA sequence: TGTGCCAGCAGCTCACGGACTAGCGCCTACTACAATGAGCAGTTCTTC. Protein product: CASSSRTSAYYNEQFF.

The gene calls are TRBV29-1 and TRBJ2-3; a possible D gene is TRBD1 (5 bases). Germline CDR1 SQVTM, CDR2 ANQGSEA. The CDR3 is made up of 14 amino acids. The ends were cut back, 4 bases at V and 2 bases at J, with 13 bases in the middle. The CDR3, as DNA: TGCAGCGTTGGGGGCTCACCCAACACAGATACGCAGTATTTT. Encoded protein: CSVGGSPNTDTQYF.

The chain recombines TRBV7-8 with TRBJ1-3; D is undetermined. The CDR3 contains 12 residues. CDR1 SGHVS and CDR2 FQNEAQ come from the germline V gene. The V gene lost 5 bases and the J gene lost 7 bases, with 9 bases spanning the gap. CDR3 DNA: TGTGCCAGCAGCCCCTCTCCCAACACCATATATTTT. This gives the protein CASSPSPNTIYF.

V is TRBV7-9 and J is TRBJ2-1; TRBD2 matches at 14 bases. The CDR3 runs 16 residues. With 4 bases clipped from V and 4 bases from J, the junction kept 3 bases outside the gene matches. CDR1 SEHNR and CDR2 FQNEAQ come from the germline V gene (reference sequence). The chain's CDR3 is CASSSGLAGAYNEQFF. In DNA, the CDR3 is TGTGCCAGCAGCTCGGGACTAGCGGGAGCATACAATGAGCAGTTCTTC.

This clone appeared once. In nucleotides, the CDR3 is TGTGCCAGCAGTTGGAGTAGCGGGAGGACCTACGAGCAGTACTTC. It codes for CASSWSSGRTYEQYF. The chain employs TRBV27 and TRBJ2-7; 10 bases are a match to TRBD2. The CDR3 covers 15 residues. Germline trimming cut 4 bases from V and 2 bases from J; bases unmatched to any gene: 5. Germline loops: CDR1 MNHEY, CDR2 SMNVEV (reference sequence).

The J gene is TRBJ2-3, the V gene TRBV19, with D possibly TRBD2 on 7 matching bases. The germline V and J ends were trimmed by 6 bases and 2 bases, with 15 bases remaining between them. Germline loops: CDR1 LNHDA, CDR2 SQIVND (reference sequence). This CDR3 is 15 amino acids long. The CDR3 coding sequence is TGTGCCAGTAGGGAACGGGGGGCGTTCACAGATACGCAGTATTTT. It encodes CASRERGAFTDTQYF. Using reference TRBV19 and TRBJ2-3 for the parts outside the CDR3, the full variable domain is DGGITQSPKYLFRKEGQNVTLSCEQNLNHDAMYWYRQDPGQGLRLIYYSQIVNDFQKGDIAEGYSVSREKKESFPLTVTSAQKNPTAFYLCASRERGAFTDTQYFGPGTRLTVL.

This rearrangement joins TRBV7-3 to TRBJ1-1; D remains unclear. V lost 0 bases and J 4 bases, leaving 6 bases between the germline ends. There are 13 residues in the CDR3. The germline CDR1 and CDR2 sequences are SGHTA and FQGTGA. The CDR3 is CASSLTFRTEAFF. CDR3 bases: TGTGCCAGCAGCTTAACGTTTCGCACTGAAGCTTTCTTT.